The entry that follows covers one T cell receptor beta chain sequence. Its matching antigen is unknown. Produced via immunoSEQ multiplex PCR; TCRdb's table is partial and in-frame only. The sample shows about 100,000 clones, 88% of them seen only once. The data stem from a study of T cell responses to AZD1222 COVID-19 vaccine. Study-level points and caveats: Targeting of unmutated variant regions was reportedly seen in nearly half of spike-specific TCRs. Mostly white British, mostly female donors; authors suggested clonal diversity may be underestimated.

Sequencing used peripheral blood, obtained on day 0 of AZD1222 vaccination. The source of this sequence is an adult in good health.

This CDR3 reads CASSFSVYSNQPQHF. Here the CDR3 DNA reads TGTGCCAGTAGTTTTTCGGTATATAGCAATCAGCCCCAGCATTTT. This chain joins TRBV19 and TRBJ1-5; D call uncertain. In germline, CDR1 is LNHDA, CDR2 SQIVND (reference sequence). There are 15 residues in the CDR3. V was trimmed by 5 bases and J by 0 bases, leaving 11 bases between them.